The T cell receptor beta chain described here comes from a study of shared clonotypes between healthy human individuals. At a deep level, the assay was run. Genomic DNA from each subset was divided evenly over several immunoSEQ plates. Libraries were prepared by immunoSEQ multiplex PCR; TCRdb keeps only in-frame clonotypes and omits some of them. The profile covers about 1.5 million clones, with around 97% appearing a single time and roughly 1.2% taken by the ten largest. Germline V gene lookup returns CDR1 SGHVS and CDR2 FNYEAQ. J gave up 6 bases and V 4 bases, and 11 bases lay outside the gene matches. CDR3 size: 17 residues.

Input material: naive CD4+ T cells sorted from blood. Subset of the sample: CD45RA+ positively selected. The J gene is TRBJ2-7, the V gene TRBV7-6, with 14 bases lining up with TRBD2. The receptor's source is a man aged 25 to 40 in good health. The CDR3 protein is CASSSTGTSGSLLEQYF. For the CDR3, the DNA is TGTGCCAGCAGCTCTACCGGGACTAGCGGGAGCCTCCTCGAGCAGTACTTC.